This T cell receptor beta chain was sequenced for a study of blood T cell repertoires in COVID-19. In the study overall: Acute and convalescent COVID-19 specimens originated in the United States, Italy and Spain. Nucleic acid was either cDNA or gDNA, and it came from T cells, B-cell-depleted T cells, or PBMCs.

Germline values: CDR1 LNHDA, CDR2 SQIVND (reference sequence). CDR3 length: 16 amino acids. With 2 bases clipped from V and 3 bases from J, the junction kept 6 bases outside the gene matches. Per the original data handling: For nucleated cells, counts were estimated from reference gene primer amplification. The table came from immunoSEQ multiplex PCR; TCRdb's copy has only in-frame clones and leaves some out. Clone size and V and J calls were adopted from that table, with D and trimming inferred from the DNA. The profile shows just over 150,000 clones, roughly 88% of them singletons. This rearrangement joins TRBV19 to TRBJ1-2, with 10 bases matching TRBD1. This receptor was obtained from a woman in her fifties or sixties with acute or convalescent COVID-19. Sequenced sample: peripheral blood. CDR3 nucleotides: TGTGCCAGTAGTATAAGTGGGACAGGGGTTTACTATGGCTACACCTTC. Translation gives CASSISGTGVYYGYTF. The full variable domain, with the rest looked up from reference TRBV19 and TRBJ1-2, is DGGITQSPKYLFRKEGQNVTLSCEQNLNHDAMYWYRQDPGQGLRLIYYSQIVNDFQKGDIAEGYSVSREKKESFPLTVTSAQKNPTAFYLCASSISGTGVYYGYTFGSGTRLTVV.